This T cell receptor (beta chain) was identified in a study of CD4 T cells in relation to SARS-CoV-2 and coronaviruses. Study details: No peptide or an HIV-1 Nef peptide pool served as negative control.

V was trimmed by 4 bases and J by 7 bases, leaving 19 bases between them. Germline lookup yields CDR1 LNHDA and CDR2 SQIVND (reference sequence). CDR3 length equals 16 residues. The data were produced by immunoSEQ multiplex PCR, yet TCRdb's version contains in-frame clones alone and is incomplete. The sample holds over 20,000 clones, roughly 80% seen once. This clone has more than one count but fewer than ten. The antigen remains undetermined. The unexposed donors gave CD4+ T cells in 2011-2018, prior to COVID-19. The cells were cultured for less than twelve days before CD4+ T cells were isolated. The specimen sequenced was CD4+ T cells from PBMCs, cultured in vitro. The chain combines TRBV19 with TRBJ2-2, with TRBD2 as a possible D gene (5 bases). The receptor was isolated from a human donor in good health. Here the CDR3 reads CASSKFSEGAVGELFF. For the CDR3, the DNA is TGTGCCAGTAGTAAATTCTCTGAGGGAGCTGTCGGGGAGCTGTTTTTT.